What follows are 7 T cell receptor beta chains derived from one specimen sequenced in a study of cytomegalovirus exposure and HLA in healthy donors. The PCR used 60 Vbeta and 13 Jbeta primers. The method was immunoSEQ multiplex PCR; TCRdb's version includes in-frame clones alone and lacks a portion of them. The data contain about 210,000 clones, nearly 80% of them singletons. Specimen: PBMCs. The receptors shown here come from a male donor in good health and CMV-seronegative.

This chain connects TRBV9 to TRBJ1-4; D unresolved. This CDR3 spans 15 amino acids. CDR1 is SGDLS, CDR2 YYNGEE, per germline. Trimming removed 2 bases at V and 8 bases at J, with 16 bases between. The CDR3 bases are TGTGCCAGCAGCGTTTCCGGGGTGCTTGGCGAAAAACTGTTTTTT. It codes for CASSVSGVLGEKLFF. Looking up the rest from reference TRBV9 and TRBJ1-4 gives the full variable domain: DSGVTQTPKHLITATGQRVTLRCSPRSGDLSVYWYQQSLDQGLQFLIQYYNGEERAKGNILERFSAQQFPDLHSELNLSSLELGDSALYFCASSVSGVLGEKLFFGSGTQLSVL.

Only one count was recorded for this clone. The chain combines TRBV7-9 with TRBJ2-2; 11 bases fit TRBD1. The CDR3 runs 15 residues. Germline CDR1 reads SEHNR; CDR2 reads FQNEAQ (reference sequence). V was clipped by 5 bases and J by 10 bases; unmatched bases: 9. The CDR3 spells CASSHRDRGFVELFF. In DNA, the CDR3 is TGTGCCAGCAGCCACCGGGACAGGGGGTTCGTGGAGCTGTTTTTT.

V is TRBV5-1 and J is TRBJ2-5; 10 bases map to TRBD2. Trimming at V came to 4 bases and at J to 4 bases, leaving 4 bases not matched to a gene. Germline CDR1 reads SGHRS; CDR2 reads YFSETQ. This CDR3 has 14 amino acids. DNA of the CDR3: TGCGCCAGCAGCCTCCGGACTAGCGGAGAGACCCAGTACTTC. Protein: CASSLRTSGETQYF. The whole variable domain, filled in from reference TRBV5-1 and TRBJ2-5, reads KAGVTQTPRYLIKTRGQQVTLSCSPISGHRSVSWYQQTPGQGLQFLFEYFSETQRNKGNFPGRFSGRQFSNSRSEMNVSTLELGDSALYLCASSLRTSGETQYFGPGTRLLVL.

This clone was seen only once. This chain links TRBV6-5 with TRBJ1-6, with 10 bases identical to TRBD1. After removal of 2 bases from V and 9 bases from J, the junction contained 4 bases not matched to a gene. This CDR3 has 15 amino acids. Germline-derived CDR1 and CDR2 are MNHEY and SVGAGI. In DNA form, the CDR3 reads TGTGCCAGCAGTTACCACGGACAGGGGGGTTCACCCCTCCACTTT. This encodes CASSYHGQGGSPLHF.

This sequence joins TRBV5-4 and TRBJ1-6; no definite D call. This CDR3 is 13 amino acids long. With 0 bases removed from V and 9 bases from J, the gap between germline ends came to 7 bases. CDR1 is SGHNT, CDR2 YYREEE, per germline (reference sequence). The CDR3 sequence: CASSLDSSSPLHF. The CDR3 DNA sequence: TGTGCCAGCAGCTTGGACAGCAGTTCACCCCTCCACTTT.

The rearrangement uses TRBV6-4 and TRBJ1-2; D is undetermined. CDR1 MRHNA and CDR2 SNTAGT come from the germline V gene. This CDR3 comprises 16 residues. V was cut by 3 bases and J by 0 bases, with 14 bases left in between. CDR3 sequence (DNA): TGTGCCAGCAGTGAAGGCTTCAGGCCCACTAACTATGGCTACACCTTC. Translation gives CASSEGFRPTNYGYTF.

The V call is TRBV28, the J call TRBJ2-7; 10 nucleotides match TRBD2. This CDR3 has 18 amino acids. Germline V gene lookup returns CDR1 MDHEN and CDR2 SYDVKM. V shed 6 bases, J shed 0 bases, and the junction held 14 bases outside the gene matches. CDR3 coding DNA: TGTGCCAGCAGGCAGACTAGCGGGTCTACCTTAAGCTCCTACGAGCAGTACTTC. Residues: CASRQTSGSTLSSYEQYF.